This entry concerns a single TCR beta chain. What it binds is unknown. The data were obtained in a study of T cell responses to AZD1222 COVID-19 vaccine. TCRdb keeps only in-frame clones here, not all; method: immunoSEQ multiplex PCR. The sample lists 95,000 to 130,000 clones, roughly 88% occurring once. Overall study findings and caveats: Donors, mostly white British, included more females; clonal diversity was possibly underestimated.

This material consisted of peripheral blood, taken on day 0 of AZD1222 vaccination. The origin of this receptor is an adult in good health.

The CDR3 DNA reads as TGTGCCACCGATCAGCCCCAGCATTTT. This gives the protein CATDQPQHF. The J gene is TRBJ1-5, the V gene TRBV10-3, with D uncertain. The CDR3 is 9 residues long. Trimming took 10 bases from V and 5 from J, leaving 3 bases between them. Germline V gives CDR1 ENHRY, CDR2 SYGVKD.